The T cell receptor (beta chain) described here comes from a study of cytomegalovirus exposure and HLA in healthy donors. Study-wide findings and caveats: Presence/absence analyses rested on an assumption that sequencing depth was roughly uniform across donors.

In the case of this clone: The antigen is unknown.

Between the trimmed V and J ends, which lost 7 bases and 7 bases, there was a span of 17 bases. This CDR3 region has 14 residues. Germline assignment: CDR1 SGHRS and CDR2 YFSETQ. Among the donors, all were healthy bone marrow donors. Use of 60 Vbeta and 13 Jbeta primers characterized the PCR. The method was immunoSEQ multiplex PCR; TCRdb's version includes in-frame clones alone and lacks a portion of them. Of about 91,000 clones listed, about nine tenths were seen once; the top ten hold roughly 9.2%. The sequence came from a man aged 30 to 39 in good health and CMV-seropositive. The sample was PBMCs. The chain couples TRBV5-1 to TRBJ1-4; D perhaps matches TRBD1 (6 bases). The CDR3 reads CASSAGAEGEKLFF. The CDR3 nucleotides read TGCGCCAGCTCGGCGGGGGCGGAGGGTGAAAAACTGTTTTTT.